The clone carrying this TCR beta chain was seen repeatedly, ten times or more. Its specificity is unknown. This sample was included in a study of neurological immune-mediated disorders. General study results and limits: The phylogenetic placement of 18 of 34 multiple sclerosis patients' repertoires in one related-CDR3 cluster constitutes a possible signature. Expanded clones shared no identical CDR3 amino acid sequences across subjects, which suggested private TCR-beta repertoires in all groups.

From the 5' RACE reads, TCRdb called clonotypes with MiXCR, one entry per CDR3 protein. The top ten clones hold under 6.5% of a sample with tens of thousands of distinct CDR3 sequences, 4.5% of them seen once. The TCR originated in a woman aged 55-70 years with multiple sclerosis. Material for sequencing was PBMCs.

The CDR3: CASSPLTAYEQYF. The CDR3 DNA reads as TGTGCCAGCAGCCCCTTAACAGCGTACGAGCAGTACTTC. This rearrangement joins TRBV7-6 to TRBJ2-7; D unclear. Germline assignment: CDR1 SGHVS and CDR2 FNYEAQ. V lost 5 bases to trimming and J lost 4 bases, with 12 bases between them. CDR3 size: 13 residues. Using reference TRBV7-6 and TRBJ2-7 for the parts outside the CDR3, the full variable domain is GAGVSQSPRYKVTKRGQDVALRCDPISGHVSLYWYRQALGQGPEFLTYFNYEAQQDKSGLPNDRFSAERPEGSISTLTIQRTEQRDSAMYRCASSPLTAYEQYFGPGTRLTVT.